One and the same sample provided the 3 T cell receptor beta chains below, sequenced in a study of OX40 agonist ivuxolimab in advanced cancers. Library prep was done by the immunoSEQ multiplex PCR assay. TCRdb's version of the immuneACCESS table is confined to in-frame rearrangements and falls short of the full clone set. An unresolved V gene accounts for under half of the shortfall where checked; the remainder is of unknown origin. The sample contains roughly 75,000 clones, 70% to 90% of them found a single time. Approximately 12% of the sample comes from the top ten. This specimen was CD4+ or CD8+ T cells sorted from blood, taken in a trial of the OX40 agonist ivuxolimab. These receptors came from an adult with an advanced solid tumor such as melanoma, head and neck, liver or kidney cancer.

The CDR3 here is CASSPAGTAKYNEQFF. Here the CDR3 DNA reads TGTGCCAGCAGTCCCGCCGGGACAGCAAAATACAATGAGCAGTTCTTC. The chain employs TRBV27 and TRBJ2-1, with 7 bases aligning to TRBD1. The CDR3 is 16 residues long. CDR1 is MNHEY and CDR2 is SMNVEV in the germline V gene (reference sequence). The V segment lost 5 bases and the J segment 4 bases; nucleotides outside the gene matches: 11.

The chain carries TRBV9 and TRBJ1-4, with TRBD1 as a possible D gene (6 bases). Germline V gene sequence: CDR1 SGDLS, CDR2 YYNGEE. V lost 0 bases and J 4 bases, leaving 13 bases between the germline ends. CDR3 length: 16 residues. CDR3 coding DNA: TGTGCCAGCAGCGTAGATCCCCAGGGGATTAATGAAAAACTGTTTTTT. It codes for CASSVDPQGINEKLFF.

V gene TRBV27 combines with J gene TRBJ2-5; D remains unclear. V was pared by 8 bases and J by 2 bases, with 3 bases between. There are 10 residues in the CDR3. The germline gives CDR1 MNHEY, CDR2 SMNVEV (reference sequence). The chain's CDR3 is CASGQETQYF. The DNA for the CDR3 is TGTGCCAGCGGACAAGAGACCCAGTACTTC.